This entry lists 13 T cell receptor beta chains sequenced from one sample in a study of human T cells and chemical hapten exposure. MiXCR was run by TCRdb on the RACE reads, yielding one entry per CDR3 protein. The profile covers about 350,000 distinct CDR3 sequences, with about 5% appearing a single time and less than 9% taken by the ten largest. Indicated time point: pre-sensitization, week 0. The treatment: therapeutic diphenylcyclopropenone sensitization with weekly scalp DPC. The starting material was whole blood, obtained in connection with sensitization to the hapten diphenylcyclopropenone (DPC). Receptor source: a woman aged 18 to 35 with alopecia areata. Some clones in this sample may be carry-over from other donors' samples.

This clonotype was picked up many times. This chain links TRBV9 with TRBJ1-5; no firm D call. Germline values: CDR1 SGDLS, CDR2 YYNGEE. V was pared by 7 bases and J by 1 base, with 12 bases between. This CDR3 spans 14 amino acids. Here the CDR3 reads CASSLGESNQPQHF. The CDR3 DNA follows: TGTGCCAGCTCCCTGGGAGAAAGCAATCAGCCCCAGCATTTT.

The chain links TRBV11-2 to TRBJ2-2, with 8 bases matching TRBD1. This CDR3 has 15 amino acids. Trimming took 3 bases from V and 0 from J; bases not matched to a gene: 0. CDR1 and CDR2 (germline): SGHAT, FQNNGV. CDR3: CASSLDRANTGELFF. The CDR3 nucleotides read TGTGCCAGCAGCTTGGACAGGGCGAACACCGGGGAGCTGTTTTTT.

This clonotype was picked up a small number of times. The CDR3 here is CSANTGINGYTF. Here the CDR3 DNA reads TGCAGTGCTAATACAGGGATTAATGGCTACACCTTC. J is TRBJ1-2 and V is TRBV20-1; TRBD1 might be the D (6 bases). The germline V and J ends were trimmed by 4 bases and 6 bases, with 12 bases remaining between them. The CDR3 consists of 12 residues. CDR1 is DFQATT, CDR2 SNEGSKA, per germline (reference sequence).

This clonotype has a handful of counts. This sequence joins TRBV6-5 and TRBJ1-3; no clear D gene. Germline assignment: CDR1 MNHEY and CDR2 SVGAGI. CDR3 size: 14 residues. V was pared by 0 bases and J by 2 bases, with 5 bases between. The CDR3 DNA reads TGTGCCAGCAGTTACTCAAGTACTGGAAACACCATATATTTT. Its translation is CASSYSSTGNTIYF.

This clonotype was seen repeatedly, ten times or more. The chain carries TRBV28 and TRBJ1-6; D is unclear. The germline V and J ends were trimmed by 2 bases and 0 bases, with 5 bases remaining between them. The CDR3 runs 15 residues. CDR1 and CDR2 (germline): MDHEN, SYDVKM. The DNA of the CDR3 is TGTGCCAGCAGTTTAGAGGGCTCCTATAATTCACCCCTCCACTTT. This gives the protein CASSLEGSYNSPLHF.

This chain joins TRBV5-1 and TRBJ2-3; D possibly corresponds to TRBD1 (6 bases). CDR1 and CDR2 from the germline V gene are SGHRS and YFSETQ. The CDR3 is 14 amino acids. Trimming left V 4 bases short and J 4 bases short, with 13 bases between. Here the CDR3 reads CASSPGQFSDTQYF. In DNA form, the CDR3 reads TGCGCCAGCAGCCCCGGACAGTTCTCAGATACGCAGTATTTT. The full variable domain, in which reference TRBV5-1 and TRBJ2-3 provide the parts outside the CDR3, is KAGVTQTPRYLIKTRGQQVTLSCSPISGHRSVSWYQQTPGQGLQFLFEYFSETQRNKGNFPGRFSGRQFSNSRSEMNVSTLELGDSALYLCASSPGQFSDTQYFGPGTRLTVL.

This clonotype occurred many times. CDR3 sequence: CAIRTTGSGNTIYF. The CDR3 DNA reads TGTGCCATCAGAACCACAGGGTCTGGAAACACCATATATTTT. V is TRBV10-3 and J is TRBJ1-3; TRBD1 might be the D (6 bases). V lost 6 bases to trimming and J lost 1 base, with 10 bases between them. Looked up from germline, CDR1 is ENHRY and CDR2 is SYGVKD. The CDR3 covers 14 residues.

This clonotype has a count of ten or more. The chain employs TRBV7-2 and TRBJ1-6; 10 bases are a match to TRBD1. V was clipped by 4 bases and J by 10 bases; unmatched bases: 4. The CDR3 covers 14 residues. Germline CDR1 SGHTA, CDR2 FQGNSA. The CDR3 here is CASSYGTGVSPLHF. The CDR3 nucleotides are TGTGCCAGCAGCTACGGGACAGGGGTGTCACCCCTCCACTTT.

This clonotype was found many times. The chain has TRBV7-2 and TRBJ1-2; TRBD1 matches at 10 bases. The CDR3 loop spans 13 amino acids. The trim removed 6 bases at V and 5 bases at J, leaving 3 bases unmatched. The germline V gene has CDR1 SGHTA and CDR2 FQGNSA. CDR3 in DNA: TGTGCCAGCAGGCGACAGGGGGCTTATGGCTACACCTTC. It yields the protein CASRRQGAYGYTF.

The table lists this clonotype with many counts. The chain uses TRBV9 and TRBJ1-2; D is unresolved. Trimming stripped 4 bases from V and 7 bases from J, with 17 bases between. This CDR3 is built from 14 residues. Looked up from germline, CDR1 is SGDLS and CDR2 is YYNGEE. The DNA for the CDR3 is TGTGCCAGCAGCACCGGACCGACCCTCTCTGGCTACACCTTC. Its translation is CASSTGPTLSGYTF.

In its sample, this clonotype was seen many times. The CDR3, as DNA: TGCGCCAGCAGCCAAGATTGGATGTCGGCGGAAGGTACGCAGTATTTT. As protein: CASSQDWMSAEGTQYF. The chain recombines TRBV4-3 with TRBJ2-3; D gene ambiguous. Germline assignment: CDR1 LGHNA and CDR2 YSLEER. V dropped 0 bases and J dropped 8 bases, with 18 bases sitting between them. This CDR3 is 16 amino acids long.

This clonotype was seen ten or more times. The DNA for the CDR3 is TGCAGTGCTAGGGGGATCGACAGGGGTGATGCCGGGGAGCTGTTTTTT. It yields the protein CSARGIDRGDAGELFF. The chain has TRBV20-1 and TRBJ2-2, with 8 positions matching TRBD1. V lost 3 bases and J lost 6; bases outside the gene matches: 12. This CDR3 comprises 16 residues. Germline CDR1 and CDR2: DFQATT and SNEGSKA (reference sequence).

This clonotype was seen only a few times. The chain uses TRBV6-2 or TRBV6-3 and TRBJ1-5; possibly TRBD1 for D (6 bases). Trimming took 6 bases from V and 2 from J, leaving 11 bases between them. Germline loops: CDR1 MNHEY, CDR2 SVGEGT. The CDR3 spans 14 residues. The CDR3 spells CASSKQGRNQPQHF. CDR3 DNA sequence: TGTGCCAGCAGCAAACAGGGCCGCAATCAGCCCCAGCATTTT.